This TCR beta chain was documented in a study of cytomegalovirus exposure and HLA in healthy donors. Findings of the study overall: Later findings reportedly placed an Asian-associated ancestry cluster below the approximately 670-donor mean for N-insertions. Testing in vitro showed a few CMV-associated chains specific for CMV antigens. As a later analysis showed, a missense DCLRE1C variant was linked to trimming of TCR beta V- and J-genes.

Germline V gene lookup returns CDR1 SGHTA and CDR2 FQGTGA. The CDR3 is 13 residues long. Trimming took off 2 bases at V and 6 bases at J, with 11 bases between the two ends. Amplification used 60 Vbeta primers and 13 Jbeta primers. Repertoires were generated with immunoSEQ multiplex PCR, while TCRdb's copy carries only in-frame clones and drops some. The sample records 150,000 to 200,000 clones, roughly 80% being singletons. With regard to this clone: Its target is not known.

The sample taken for sequencing was PBMCs. The sequence came from a woman aged 45 to 65 in good health and CMV-seronegative. This chain uses TRBV7-3 with TRBJ2-7, with D uncertain. This chain's CDR3 is CASSLVGASEQYF. The DNA of the CDR3 is TGTGCCAGCAGCTTAGTTGGAGCCTCCGAGCAGTACTTC.